These 29 T cell receptor beta chains came from one sample sequenced in a study of patients and donors after allogeneic stem cell transplantation. TCRdb fed the RT-PCR reads into MiXCR, producing one record per CDR3 protein. Among 920,000 or so distinct CDR3 sequences listed, roughly 17% were seen once. The sequenced sample was blood, either unsorted or a sorted T cell fraction (not recorded which). Receptors originate from a human donor who was either an allogeneic HSCT recipient or a stem cell or donor lymphocyte infusion donor (not recorded which). It is not recorded whose cells these are; they may come from a transplant donor.

This clonotype was seen at least ten times. The rearrangement links TRBV12-3 or TRBV12-4 to TRBJ2-4, with a weak D call TRBD2 (5 bases). The V gene lost 6 bases and the J gene lost 1 base, with 10 bases spanning the gap. There are 14 residues in the CDR3. The CDR3 DNA reads as TGTGCCAGCAGCCCCCCGGGGGCCAAAAACATTCAGTACTTC. Its protein product is CASSPPGAKNIQYF.

The chain has TRBV20-1 and TRBJ2-7, with D perhaps TRBD1 or TRBD2 (5 bases each). Germline assignment: CDR1 DFQATT and CDR2 SNEGSKA (reference sequence). The CDR3 has 15 residues. The ends were cut back, 6 bases at V and 6 bases at J, with 24 bases in the middle. The CDR3: CSATAGTRRNSEQYF. CDR3 in DNA: TGCAGTGCAACCGCCGGGACCCGAAGAAATAGCGAGCAGTACTTC.

The table lists this clonotype with a few counts. The chain links TRBV6-6 to TRBJ2-3, with D hard to call. CDR1 MNHNY and CDR2 SVGAGI come from the germline V gene (reference sequence). The length of the CDR3 is 11 residues. Trimming shortened V by 7 bases and J by 5 bases, and 7 bases separated the two germline ends. CDR3 nucleotide sequence: TGTGCCAGCACTATTTTAGATACGCAGTATTTT. Its translation: CASTILDTQYF.

The V gene is TRBV12-3 or TRBV12-4, the J gene TRBJ1-1; TRBD1 agrees at 10 bases. V lost 6 bases, J lost 6 bases, and 7 bases stayed unmatched. The CDR3 spans 14 residues. CDR3 sequence reads: CASSDRGHFSEAFF. CDR3 coding DNA: TGTGCCAGCAGCGACAGGGGGCATTTCTCTGAAGCTTTCTTT.

This chain uses TRBV2 with TRBJ2-2; TRBD2 matches 10 bases. Trimming cost V 9 bases and J 0 bases; bases outside gene matches: 4. The CDR3 runs 15 residues. CDR1 SNHLY and CDR2 FYNNEI come from the germline V gene. The CDR3 sequence: CARGLAATNTGELFF. DNA for the CDR3: TGTGCCAGAGGACTAGCGGCCACGAACACCGGGGAGCTGTTTTTT.

This clonotype was recorded a few times. The chain recombines TRBV12-3 or TRBV12-4 with TRBJ2-2; 13 bases agree with TRBD2. Trimming removed 5 bases from V and 6 bases from J; junction bases left unmatched: 6. The CDR3 length is 16 residues. The CDR3 DNA reads TGTGCCAGCAGTCATCGGACTAGCGGGGGTTCCGGGGAGCTGTTTTTT. The encoded protein is CASSHRTSGGSGELFF.

The chain has TRBV15 and TRBJ2-7, with 7 bases aligning to TRBD2. Germline V CDR1 and CDR2: LNHNV, YYDKDF (reference sequence). CDR3 length: 14 residues. With V trimmed by 1 base and J by 5 bases, 5 bases remained unmatched. Here the CDR3 DNA reads TGTGCCACCAGCAGAGGCGGGGGTAGCCACGAGCAGTACTTC. Its translation is CATSRGGGSHEQYF.

The chain has TRBV12-3 or TRBV12-4 and TRBJ2-2; the match to TRBD2 covers 7 bases. J gave up 0 bases and V 3 bases, and 10 bases lay outside the gene matches. This CDR3 spans 18 amino acids. As DNA, the CDR3 is TGTGCCAGCAGTTTTGTGGACGGGGGGAATTCGAACACCGGGGAGCTGTTTTTT. This sequence encodes CASSFVDGGNSNTGELFF.

This clonotype was found a few times. This rearrangement joins TRBV5-1 to TRBJ2-2; 14 nucleotides line up with TRBD2. The V and J ends lost 2 bases and 4 bases, in that order; junction bases with no gene match: 7. The germline CDR1 and CDR2 sequences are SGHRS and YFSETQ. This CDR3 is built from 18 residues. The CDR3 sequence: CASSFVGTSGSSTGELFF. For the CDR3, the DNA is TGCGCCAGCAGCTTTGTAGGGACTAGCGGGAGTAGCACCGGGGAGCTGTTTTTT.

This clonotype has just a few counts. The chain joins TRBV25-1 to TRBJ1-3; tentatively, D is TRBD1 (5 bases). V was cut by 3 bases and J by 7 bases, with 10 bases left in between. Germline V CDR1 and CDR2: MGHDK, SYGVNS. The CDR3 covers 13 residues. CDR3 sequence: CASSEGQANTIYF. CDR3 bases: TGTGCCAGCAGTGAGGGGCAGGCCAACACCATATATTTT.

J is TRBJ2-7 and V is TRBV5-1; the match to TRBD2 covers 7 bases. The CDR3 covers 13 residues. Germline values: CDR1 SGHRS, CDR2 YFSETQ. J lost 2 bases, V lost 5 bases, and 4 bases had no gene match. CDR3 sequence: CASRAGETYEQYF. The DNA for the CDR3 is TGCGCCAGCAGGGCGGGGGAAACCTACGAGCAGTACTTC.

This clonotype was counted only a few times. The chain recombines TRBV30 with TRBJ2-7, with 10 nucleotides matching TRBD1. CDR3 length: 14 amino acids. The V gene's germline CDR1 is GTSNPN and CDR2 SVGIG (reference sequence). V trimming: 5 bases; J trimming: 5 bases; junction bases outside the gene matches: 9. CDR3 sequence reads: CAWLTGGAYDEQYF. The CDR3 nucleotides read TGTGCCTGGCTGACAGGGGGCGCTTACGACGAGCAGTACTTC.

This clonotype has a handful of counts. The chain has TRBV6-1 and TRBJ1-3; TRBD1 might be the D (6 bases). Trimming cost V 8 bases and J 0 bases, with 11 bases left between them. CDR1 and CDR2 from the germline V gene are MNHNS and SASEGT. CDR3 length: 14 amino acids. DNA for the CDR3: TGTGCCAGCGCGGGGGGCCACTCTGGAAACACCATATATTTT. Its translation is CASAGGHSGNTIYF.

This clonotype was detected a few times. The chain joins TRBV18 to TRBJ2-5, with D perhaps matching TRBD2 (5 bases). Trimming removed 3 bases at V and 1 base at J, with 6 bases between. Germline loops: CDR1 KGHSH, CDR2 LQKENI. CDR3 length equals 13 residues. CDR3 region: CASSPTIQETQYF. The CDR3 DNA follows: TGTGCCAGCTCACCGACTATCCAAGAGACCCAGTACTTC.

This clonotype was counted many times. J is TRBJ2-1 and V is TRBV5-6; the D is unclear. Trimming removed 4 bases at V and 6 bases at J, with 14 bases between. In germline, CDR1 is SGHDT, CDR2 YYEEEE. The CDR3 contains 14 residues. CDR3 in amino acids: CASSIGSDRNEQFF. The CDR3 DNA reads TGTGCCAGCAGCATCGGATCCGATCGCAATGAGCAGTTCTTC.

The gene calls are TRBV20-1 and TRBJ1-5; the match to TRBD1 covers 8 bases. Germline CDR1 and CDR2: DFQATT and SNEGSKA (reference sequence). The CDR3 sequence is 15 residues long. J lost 7 bases, V lost 3 bases, and 11 bases had no gene match. The CDR3 is CSASHGQGGLQPQHF. CDR3 DNA: TGCAGTGCTAGCCACGGACAGGGAGGTTTACAGCCCCAGCATTTT.

This clonotype appeared a few times. The chain is built from TRBV24-1 and TRBJ2-5, with D hard to call. V lost 4 bases, J lost 1 base, and 6 bases lay in between. CDR1 and CDR2 from the germline V gene are KGHDR and SFDVKD. The CDR3 spans 13 residues. CDR3: CATSDLSQETQYF. CDR3 DNA: TGTGCCACCAGTGACCTCAGCCAAGAGACCCAGTACTTC.

This clonotype has more than one count but fewer than ten. This sequence joins TRBV4-1 and TRBJ2-1, with D maybe TRBD2 (5 bases). Germline V gene data show CDR1 as MGHRA and CDR2 as YSYEKL. V lost 0 bases, J lost 7 bases, and 19 bases lay in between. The CDR3 sequence is 17 residues long. DNA for the CDR3: TGCGCCAGCAGCCAAGATGGGAATCGGGGAGTAAGGAATGAGCAGTTCTTC. It is translated as CASSQDGNRGVRNEQFF.

The chain carries TRBV5-1 and TRBJ1-1; D is unclear. The CDR3 is made up of 13 amino acids. The V gene lost 3 bases and the J gene lost 4 bases, with 10 bases spanning the gap. CDR1 is SGHRS and CDR2 is YFSETQ in the germline V gene. The CDR3 reads CASSSQRGTEAFF. The CDR3 region has the DNA TGCGCCAGCAGCTCCCAACGTGGCACTGAAGCTTTCTTT.

The chain uses TRBV6-5 and TRBJ2-5; weak D call: TRBD2 (7 bases). Trimming removed 0 bases at V and 4 bases at J, with 15 bases between. In germline, CDR1 is MNHEY, CDR2 SVGAGI. CDR3 length: 16 residues. The CDR3 region has the DNA TGTGCCAGCAGTTACTCGGGCGGGAGAGGGGGAGAGACCCAGTACTTC. It translates to CASSYSGGRGGETQYF.

The V and J genes are TRBV20-1 and TRBJ2-6; D tentatively fits TRBD1 or TRBD2 (5 bases each). This CDR3 has 19 amino acids. The V and J ends lost 3 bases and 2 bases respectively, with 23 bases between them. In germline, CDR1 is DFQATT, CDR2 SNEGSKA (reference sequence). DNA for the CDR3: TGCAGTGCTAGTCCGACCTCCCGGGACGGTACTCCTGGGGCCAACGTCCTGACTTTC. Translation gives CSASPTSRDGTPGANVLTF.

CDR3 in amino acids: CASSLQGRDTGELFF. In DNA form, the CDR3 reads TGTGCCAGCAGCCTACAGGGGCGCGACACCGGGGAGCTGTTTTTT. V usage is TRBV9 and J usage is TRBJ2-2; 7 positions agree with TRBD1. The CDR3 runs 15 residues. Germline V gives CDR1 SGDLS, CDR2 YYNGEE. The junction had 6 bases not matched to a gene; V was cut back by 4 bases and J by 3 bases. Drawing the rest from reference TRBV9 and TRBJ2-2, the complete variable domain is DSGVTQTPKHLITATGQRVTLRCSPRSGDLSVYWYQQSLDQGLQFLIQYYNGEERAKGNILERFSAQQFPDLHSELNLSSLELGDSALYFCASSLQGRDTGELFFGEGSRLTVL.

The chain has TRBV4-1 and TRBJ1-4; D gene uncertain. Trimming pared 0 bases from V and 5 bases from J, leaving 10 bases between. The CDR3 extends over 15 amino acids. CDR1 and CDR2 from the germline V gene are MGHRA and YSYEKL. The CDR3 protein is CASSQDDGENEKLFF. The CDR3 DNA is TGCGCCAGCAGCCAAGACGACGGAGAGAATGAAAAACTGTTTTTT.

V usage is TRBV7-9 and J usage is TRBJ2-1, with D perhaps TRBD2 (6 bases). The V gene lost 5 bases and the J gene lost 0 bases, with 17 bases spanning the gap. Germline values: CDR1 SEHNR, CDR2 FQNEAQ (reference sequence). This CDR3 comprises 17 residues. The CDR3 sequence is CASSPLLRRGSYNEQFF. The CDR3 region has the DNA TGTGCCAGCAGCCCCCTTTTACGGCGGGGCTCCTACAATGAGCAGTTCTTC.

The chain recombines TRBV15 with TRBJ1-3; D call uncertain. CDR3 length: 15 residues. The V gene lost 0 bases and the J gene lost 1 base, with 7 bases spanning the gap. Germline V gene sequence: CDR1 LNHNV, CDR2 YYDKDF (reference sequence). CDR3 in DNA: TGTGCCACCAGCAGAGATATCGGTTCTGGAAACACCATATATTTT. Protein product: CATSRDIGSGNTIYF.

The sample holds a few counts of this clonotype. The genes are TRBV7-9 and TRBJ2-4, with 7 bases that match TRBD1. V lost 5 bases and J lost 1; bases outside the gene matches: 5. CDR1 SEHNR and CDR2 FQNEAQ come from the germline V gene (reference sequence). CDR3 length: 15 residues. The CDR3, as DNA: TGTGCCAGCAGCCCTGGACAGGCCGCCAAAAACATTCAGTACTTC. The encoded protein is CASSPGQAAKNIQYF. The entire variable domain, with the rest obtained from reference TRBV7-9 and TRBJ2-4, is as follows: DTGVSQNPRHKITKRGQNVTFRCDPISEHNRLYWYRQTLGQGPEFLTYFQNEAQLEKSRLLSDRFSAERPKGSFSTLEIQRTEQGDSAMYLCASSPGQAAKNIQYFGAGTRLSVL.

CDR3 residues: CAWSVGRRSTGELFF. In DNA, the CDR3 is TGTGCCTGGAGTGTAGGCAGAAGGAGCACCGGGGAGCTGTTTTTT. The rearrangement links TRBV30 to TRBJ2-2, with D hard to call. Trimming removed 0 bases at V and 4 bases at J, with 12 bases between. Germline V gives CDR1 GTSNPN, CDR2 SVGIG (reference sequence). CDR3 length: 15 amino acids.

The chain links TRBV9 to TRBJ2-3, with TRBD2 identical over 9 bases. Germline CDR1 reads SGDLS; CDR2 reads YYNGEE. After removal of 5 bases from V and 2 bases from J, the junction contained 3 bases not matched to a gene. The CDR3 spans 14 residues. As DNA, the CDR3 is TGTGCCAGCAGTAGGACTAGCGCCACAGATACGCAGTATTTT. It translates to CASSRTSATDTQYF.

V gene TRBV3-1 combines with J gene TRBJ1-5, with D hard to call. Between the trimmed V and J ends, which lost 1 base and 3 bases, there was a span of 16 bases. This CDR3 has 17 amino acids. Germline CDR1 LGHDT, CDR2 YNNKEL (reference sequence). The CDR3 DNA is TGTGCCAGCAGCCAAGCGACACCTAGAGTGAACAATCAGCCCCAGCATTTT. Protein product: CASSQATPRVNNQPQHF. The complete variable domain, with remaining parts taken from reference TRBV3-1 and TRBJ1-5, reads DTAVSQTPKYLVTQMGNDKSIKCEQNLGHDTMYWYKQDSKKFLKIMFSYNNKELIINETVPNRFSPKSPDKAHLNLHINSLELGDSAVYFCASSQATPRVNNQPQHFGDGTRLSIL.